The clone carrying this TCR beta chain was observed a single time. The antigen is undetermined. Given a much more abundant clone one base away, this may be a read error. This CDR3 has 15 residues. The data are from a study of post-analysis software for immune sequencing data. Built from TCR beta cDNA, the libraries had unique molecular identifiers in them. The T cell input of roughly 1 to 11 million gave a few hundred thousand cDNA molecules. TCRdb fed the PCR reads into MiXCR, producing one record per CDR3 protein. The table lists 170,000 or so distinct CDR3 sequences, 30% of them singletons. Whole-study findings and limits: Batch-matched samples strongly co-clustered by F measure. Included in a set of about 5 TRBV segments more frequent in patients than controls were TRBV5-6, TRBV5-1 and TRBV20-1. Those with multiple sclerosis, the patient group, showed significantly lower normalized Chao1 diversity than controls.

The sequence was collected from a girl aged 10 to 17 with multiple sclerosis. The chain recombines TRBV12-3 or TRBV12-4 with TRBJ2-7; 8 bases line up with TRBD1. The sequenced sample was blood. CDR3 loop: CANSPRQGSSYEQYF. The CDR3 coding sequence is TGTGCCAACAGTCCCAGACAGGGGAGCTCCTACGAGCAGTACTTC.